What follows describes a single T cell receptor (beta chain). The clone's antigen remains unknown. Qualities for individual bases were not recorded, and no much larger clone is one base off. This CDR3 is also generated by other DNA sequences in the sample. CD8 naive samples consisted of CD45RO-negative cells that were positively selected for CCR7, yielding a CD45RA+CCR7+ population without TemRA cells. The donors were healthy, HIV-negative adults with no recently reported acute infections or vaccinations. Every donor was a Caucasian adult residing in Nashville, Tennessee, USA. Blood was obtained by leukapheresis, after which PBMCs were separated by Ficoll-Histopaque density gradient centrifugation and cryopreserved in liquid nitrogen vapor phase. Purity and quantity of every magnetically sorted T cell population were checked by analytical flow cytometry. Genomic DNA was isolated from each sorted fraction and quantified by UV absorbance on a Nanodrop 2000c.

The data derive from a study of shared clonotypes between healthy human individuals (dated by TCRdb to between 2020 and 2021). At the level of the whole study: A couple of women and three men aged 18 to 49 years were included in the cohort. Per donor, three plates each were used for CD4 naive and CD4 memory, two for CD8 naive, and one for CD8 memory. Between about 0.9 and 9 billion PBMCs per donor were obtained by leukapheresis. Libraries were prepared and TCR repertoires were sequenced by different laboratories using diverse techniques, in order to increase sequencing depth and limit assay-specific biases. To estimate repertoire size and how much clonotype sharing occurs between individuals, the study deeply sequenced the blood TCR repertoires of roughly 5 healthy adults.

Using the deep immunoSEQ assay, TCR CDR3 regions were amplified from genomic DNA by multiplex PCR. Extracted genomic DNA from each cell subset was spread evenly across all wells of several immunoSEQ 96-well plates, with each plate serving as a replicate. Each replicate PCR for sorted subsets received around 0.2 ug genomic DNA, equal to roughly 33,000 T cell genomes. Purified libraries were quantified with a Qubit 3.0 fluorometer, sized on a Bioanalyzer 2100, and re-quantified with the KAPA Library Quantification kit. Every immunoSEQ 96-well plate was sequenced on a separate single-read 150-cycle Illumina NextSeq 550 flow cell. Per the authors' processing: Because only junctional sequences without quality scores were contained in the immunoSEQ output, filtering matching that applied to full-length reads could not be performed. To assign V/J genes and CDR3, sequences were annotated using PyIR, a Python wrapper for IgBLAST v1.9, with IMGT germline references. Any read was removed if the V/J assignment was weak (E-value above 1e-6), the CDR3 was missing, or the read contained stop codons, out-of-frame junctions, or ambiguous translated residues. V3J clonotypes were defined by identical inferred V gene, J gene, and CDR3 amino acid sequence. To compute the percentage overlap between repertoires, the number of shared unique clonotypes was divided by the size of the smaller repertoire. RTK rarefaction, the Chao1 estimator, and Recon v2.1 estimates of unobserved clonotypes were used to assess repertoire richness. Generation probabilities for all TCRbeta clonotypes obtained by the gDNA method from a handful of donors were computed using OLGA. In its TCRdb copy, this immuneACCESS table keeps in-frame sequences only and misses some clones. Where compared with another copy, unresolved V genes explain less than half of these, and the others have no known cause. V and J calls and clone size are copied from that table; D and trimming were computed from the DNA. The sample includes about 2.2 million clones, with just under 95% observed a single time. Jointly, the top ten make up approximately 1.6% of the sample.

V loses 0 bases at its end and J loses 1 base; junction bases beyond the gene matches: 2. CDR1 MNHEY and CDR2 SMNVEV are derived from the germline V gene (reference sequence). From cysteine to phenylalanine, the CDR3 is 15 amino acids long. Kept here is only the CDR3 DNA, which spans 45 bases and is read in frame from base 1. The paper's findings and limits, for the study overall: Roughly 5.2% of naive CD4, 3.5% of naive CD8, about 2.4% of memory CD4, and around 0.4% of memory CD8 clonotypes were shared across a handful of donors. Naive subsets generally had larger estimated clonotype richness than memory subsets. Incomplete sequencing was indicated by rarefaction of sorted-subset datasets, despite the large sequencing depth. Compared with non-shared clonotypes, the clonotypes found in all four sorted-subset donors had higher generation probabilities. Sampling was restricted to blood, and TCR repertoires in tissue are likely to differ from TCR repertoires in blood. Pairwise subsampling led to the expectation that sequencing depth would affect the degree of clonotype sharing among donors. Because the study included only a small number of donors, the genetic and exposure-history diversity represented was limited.

Sequenced material: naive CD8+ T cells from PBMCs. The label giving this sample's cell subset or site can be read as: CD45RA+CCR7+. The rearrangement combines TRBV27 with TRBJ1-2, with 7 bases matching TRBD1. The clonotype was recovered from a man younger than 30 in good health. Some clones in this sample may be carry-over from other donors' samples. CDR3 region: CASSLSAGGNYGYTF. DNA sequence: TGTGCCAGCAGTTTATCGGCAGGGGGTAACTATGGCTACACCTTC.